This T cell receptor (beta chain) was observed in a study of blood T cell repertoires in COVID-19. Study in general: Samples came from the United States, Italy and Spain, spanning acute and convalescent COVID-19. From T cells, B-cell-depleted T cells, or PBMCs came the material, which was cDNA or gDNA.

In its sample, this clone was seen once. Data came from immunoSEQ multiplex PCR; TCRdb stores just in-frame clones and leaves some out. The repertoire includes roughly 28,000 clones, less than 90% of them detected once, and 4% to 5.5% sits in the top ten. This clonotype was obtained from a man between 65 and 79 years old with active COVID-19. The sample was peripheral blood.

The CDR3 DNA reads as TGTGCCAGCAGCTCTTCATCTGGACTAGCGGGGAGCTACAATGAGCAGTTCTTC. Protein product: CASSSSSGLAGSYNEQFF. The chain links TRBV7-3 to TRBJ2-1; 12 bases match TRBD2. This CDR3 has 18 amino acids. The germline CDR1 and CDR2 sequences are SGHTA and FQGTGA. Trimming took 4 bases from V and 3 from J; bases not matched to a gene: 10.